The 5 T cell receptor beta chains below were found in one sample sequenced in a study of cytomegalovirus exposure and HLA in healthy donors. Amplification used 60 Vbeta primers and 13 Jbeta primers. Repertoires were generated with immunoSEQ multiplex PCR, while TCRdb's copy carries only in-frame clones and drops some. Of about 130,000 clones listed, about 74% are singletons. Sample: PBMCs. The receptors here all came from a man in his forties in good health and CMV-seronegative.

The chain employs TRBV30 and TRBJ1-1; no reliable D call. The V end was cut by 1 base, the J end by 6 bases, with 9 bases between. Germline V lookup: CDR1 GTSNPN, CDR2 SVGIG (reference sequence). This CDR3 has 12 residues. The CDR3 DNA is TGTGCCTGGAGTGGAGGCTGGGCTGAAGCTTTCTTT. This sequence encodes CAWSGGWAEAFF.

The chain joins TRBV7-8 to TRBJ2-5; 11 positions match TRBD2. Losses at the gene ends were 1 base for V and 6 bases for J; bases not matched to a gene: 7. CDR1 and CDR2 (germline): SGHVS, FQNEAQ. The CDR3 length is 16 residues. CDR3 sequence reads: CASSLVGLAGSKTQYF. The CDR3 DNA is TGTGCCAGCAGCTTAGTTGGACTAGCGGGTTCGAAGACCCAGTACTTC.

In nucleotides, the CDR3 is TGTGCCAGCAGCTCCCTCGGGACAGGGGCCTACGAGCAGTACTTC. Encoded protein: CASSSLGTGAYEQYF. The V and J genes are TRBV7-2 and TRBJ2-7, with TRBD1 identical over 10 bases. The CDR3 totals 15 residues. The germline V gene has CDR1 SGHTA and CDR2 FQGNSA. Losses at the gene ends were 4 bases for V and 2 bases for J; bases not matched to a gene: 5.

A remark on this clone: At the DNA level, this CDR3 is encoded by other sequences in the same sample as well. The genes are TRBV20-1 and TRBJ1-1; D may be TRBD1 (5 bases). V lost 6 bases and J 1 base, leaving 6 bases between the germline ends. Germline CDR1 is DFQATT and CDR2 is SNEGSKA (reference sequence). The CDR3 totals 11 residues. CDR3 nucleotide sequence: TGCAGTGCCGGGGGGAACACTGAAGCTTTCTTT. Protein product: CSAGGNTEAFF.

The chain combines TRBV9 with TRBJ2-5; 8 positions agree with TRBD1. CDR1 is SGDLS, CDR2 YYNGEE, per germline. This CDR3 has 19 amino acids. V shed 3 bases and J 0 bases; nucleotides not matched to a gene: 16. The CDR3 coding sequence is TGTGCCAGCAGCGCTCTTCCTCGACAGGGGTCGATATACCAAGAGACCCAGTACTTC. This codes for CASSALPRQGSIYQETQYF.